The present T cell receptor beta chain was sequenced within a study of shared clonotypes between healthy human individuals. Looking at the study overall: A donor's plate count was three for CD4 naive and three for CD4 memory; CD8 naive had two and CD8 memory one.

This clone was detected once. A single base is all that separates this from a far larger clone, so a read error is likely. Authors' data handling: ImmunoSEQ yielded junction-only sequences lacking quality scores, so filtering differed. Measured with immunoSEQ multiplex PCR; TCRdb has only the in-frame clones, and not every one. V, J and clone size are taken as reported in that table, and D and trimming were inferred from the DNA itself. In the table there are 950,000 to 1,300,000 clones, 60% to 80% of which are singletons. Germline V gene sequence: CDR1 SGHNT, CDR2 YYREEE (reference sequence). Deletions cut 4 bases from V and 0 bases from J, with 13 bases between. The CDR3 has 15 residues.

This receptor was taken from a man aged 18 to 30 in good health. The gene calls are TRBV5-4 and TRBJ1-1; perhaps TRBD1 as D (5 bases). The sample comprised memory CD4+ T cells sorted from blood. The subset: CD45RA-negative fraction. This CDR3 reads CASSLRQSLNTEAFF. The CDR3 coding sequence is TGTGCCAGCAGCCTGAGACAGTCCTTGAACACTGAAGCTTTCTTT.